The sequence of this T cell receptor beta chain was determined in a study of blood T cell repertoires in COVID-19. Study at large: Collection of acute and convalescent COVID-19 samples took place in the United States, Italy and Spain.

Germline assignment: CDR1 SGHRS and CDR2 YFSETQ. V gave up 1 base and J gave up 4 bases; unmatched junction bases: 4. This CDR3 contains 15 residues. Per the study methods: Estimated nucleated cell counts came from reference gene primer amplification. TCRdb's copy holds only in-frame clones and misses some; the assay was immunoSEQ multiplex PCR. V and J calls and clone size are copied from that table; D and trimming were computed from the DNA. This sample carries about 110,000 clones, approximately 85% of them seen once, and the ten largest clones take approximately 1.5%. The clonotype was recovered from a man aged 35 to 55 with acute or convalescent COVID-19. The chain couples TRBV5-1 to TRBJ2-1; TRBD1 matches at 8 bases. The specimen sequenced was peripheral blood. This CDR3 reads CASSLLTGGYNEQFF. DNA of the CDR3: TGCGCCAGCAGCTTGCTTACAGGGGGATACAATGAGCAGTTCTTC.